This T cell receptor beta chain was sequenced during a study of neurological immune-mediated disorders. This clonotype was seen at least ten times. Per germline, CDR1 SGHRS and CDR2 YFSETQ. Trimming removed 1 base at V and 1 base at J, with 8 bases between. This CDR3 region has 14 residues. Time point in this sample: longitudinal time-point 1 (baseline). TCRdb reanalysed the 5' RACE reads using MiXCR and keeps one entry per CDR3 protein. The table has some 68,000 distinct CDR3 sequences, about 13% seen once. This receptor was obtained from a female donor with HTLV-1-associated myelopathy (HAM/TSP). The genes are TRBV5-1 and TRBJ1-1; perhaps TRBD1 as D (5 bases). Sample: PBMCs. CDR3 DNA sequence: TGCGCCAGCAGCTTGATGGGGACGAACACTGAAGCTTTCTTT. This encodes CASSLMGTNTEAFF.